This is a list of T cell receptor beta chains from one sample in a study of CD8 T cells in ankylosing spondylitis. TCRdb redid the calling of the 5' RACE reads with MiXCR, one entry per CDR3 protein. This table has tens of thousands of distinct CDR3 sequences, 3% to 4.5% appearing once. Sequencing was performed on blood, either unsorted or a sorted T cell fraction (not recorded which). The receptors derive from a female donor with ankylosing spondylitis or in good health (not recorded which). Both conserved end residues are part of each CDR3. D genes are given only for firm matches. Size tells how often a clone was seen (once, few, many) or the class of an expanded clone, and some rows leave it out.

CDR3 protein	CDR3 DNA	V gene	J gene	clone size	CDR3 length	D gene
CASSVDPGGETQYF	TGTGCCAGCAGCGTAGATCCGGGCGGAGAGACCCAGTACTTC	TRBV9	TRBJ2-5	.	14	.
CASSLAEYNEQFF	TGTGCCAGCAGCCTAGCTGAGTACAATGAGCAGTTCTTC	TRBV9	TRBJ2-1	many	13	.
CASSVGAPSGEQYF	TGTGCCAGCAGCGTAGGGGCACCGAGCGGGGAGCAGTACTTC	TRBV9	TRBJ2-7	many	14	.
CASTKSAGYGYTF	TGTGCCAGCACTAAATCCGCAGGCTATGGCTACACCTTC	TRBV9	TRBJ1-2	many	13	.
CASSPRTGDPFDGYTF	TGTGCCAGCAGCCCTCGGACAGGGGACCCCTTCGATGGCTACACCTTC	TRBV9	TRBJ1-2	many	16	TRBD1
CASSPSLSRPNEQFF	TGTGCCAGCAGCCCATCCCTCTCACGGCCGAATGAGCAGTTCTTC	TRBV9	TRBJ2-1	many	15	.
CASSVDSRDTNYGYTF	TGTGCCAGCAGCGTAGACTCCCGGGACACCAACTATGGCTACACCTTC	TRBV9	TRBJ1-2	few	16	.
CASSVESPADTQYF	TGTGCCAGCAGCGTAGAGTCACCTGCCGATACGCAGTATTTT	TRBV9	TRBJ2-3	many	14	.
CASSVALQAGGDNEQFF	TGTGCCAGCAGCGTAGCCCTTCAAGCGGGGGGGGACAATGAGCAGTTCTTC	TRBV9	TRBJ2-1	many	17	TRBD2
CASSRRTATDTQYF	TGTGCCAGCAGCAGACGGACAGCCACAGATACGCAGTATTTT	TRBV9	TRBJ2-3	many	14	.
CASSVLDRGSRQFF	TGTGCCAGCAGCGTTCTGGACAGGGGGTCACGACAGTTCTTC	TRBV9	TRBJ2-1	many	14	TRBD1
CASRTLLKASYEQYF	TGTGCCAGCAGGACCCTTTTGAAGGCCTCCTACGAGCAGTACTTC	TRBV6-4	TRBJ2-7	many	15	.
CASSVGGGTKDGYTF	TGTGCCAGCAGCGTAGGGGGAGGGACGAAGGATGGCTACACCTTC	TRBV9	TRBJ1-2	many	15	.
CASSVGPSLADNEQFF	TGTGCCAGCAGCGTAGGCCCCAGCCTAGCGGACAATGAGCAGTTCTTC	TRBV9	TRBJ2-1	.	16	TRBD2
CASSVSPLYQETQYF	TGTGCCAGCAGCGTCAGTCCTTTGTACCAAGAGACCCAGTACTTC	TRBV9	TRBJ2-5	few	15	.
CASSPRGGWNSNYGYTF	TGTGCCAGCAGCCCCAGGGGGGGTTGGAATTCTAACTATGGCTACACCTTC	TRBV9	TRBJ1-2	many	17	TRBD1
CASSVEGGELETQYF	TGTGCCAGCAGCGTAGAAGGAGGGGAGTTAGAGACCCAGTACTTC	TRBV9	TRBJ2-5	few	15	.
CASSPLTEAGELFF	TGTGCCAGCAGCCCGCTGACAGAGGCGGGGGAGCTGTTTTTT	TRBV9	TRBJ2-2	many	14	.
CASGRPVRETQYF	TGTGCCAGCGGCCGCCCCGTGAGGGAGACCCAGTACTTC	TRBV21-1	TRBJ2-5	many	13	.
CASRQQGWGTGELFF	TGTGCCAGCAGACAACAGGGGTGGGGCACCGGGGAGCTGTTTTTT	TRBV9	TRBJ2-2	many	15	TRBD1
CASSPRAGWQQTYGYTF	TGTGCCAGCAGCCCACGGGCAGGGTGGCAGCAAACCTATGGCTACACCTTC	TRBV9	TRBJ1-2	many	17	.
CASSVFFEDTQYF	TGTGCCAGCAGCGTATTTTTCGAGGATACGCAGTATTTT	TRBV9	TRBJ2-3	many	13	.
CASSVGGMNTEAFF	TGTGCCAGCAGCGTCGGGGGGATGAACACTGAAGCTTTCTTT	TRBV9	TRBJ1-1	medium-sized	14	.
CASSVVTGSTDTQYF	TGTGCCAGCAGCGTAGTGACAGGAAGCACAGATACGCAGTATTTT	TRBV9	TRBJ2-3	many	15	.
CASSRDSRNQPQHF	TGTGCCAGCAGCCGGGACTCGAGGAATCAGCCCCAGCATTTT	TRBV9	TRBJ1-5	many	14	.
CASSVAPGGSGNTIYF	TGTGCCAGCAGCGTAGCCCCAGGGGGCTCTGGAAACACCATATATTTT	TRBV9	TRBJ1-3	many	16	TRBD1
CASSVEAAPETQYF	TGTGCCAGCAGCGTAGAAGCAGCTCCGGAGACCCAGTACTTC	TRBV9	TRBJ2-5	many	14	.
CASSPIAGTKGDTQYF	TGTGCCAGCAGCCCTATAGCGGGGACGAAGGGAGATACGCAGTATTTT	TRBV9	TRBJ2-3	many	16	TRBD2
CASSVTELADETQYF	TGTGCCAGCAGCGTAACTGAACTAGCTGATGAGACCCAGTACTTC	TRBV9	TRBJ2-5	many	15	.
CASSSPTGGVAGANVLTF	TGTGCCAGCAGCTCACCGACAGGGGGCGTCGCTGGGGCCAACGTCCTGACTTTC	TRBV9	TRBJ2-6	.	18	TRBD1
CASSLNGQAGETQYF	TGTGCCAGCAGCCTGAACGGACAGGCTGGGGAGACCCAGTACTTC	TRBV9	TRBJ2-5	many	15	TRBD1
CASSLLIGDTQYF	TGTGCCAGCAGCCTTCTTATCGGAGATACGCAGTATTTT	TRBV9	TRBJ2-3	medium-sized	13	.
CASSATDTQYF	TGTGCCAGCAGCGCAACAGATACGCAGTATTTT	TRBV9	TRBJ2-3	many	11	.
CASSVGVEAYEQYF	TGTGCCAGCAGCGTAGGGGTCGAGGCGTACGAGCAGTACTTC	TRBV9	TRBJ2-7	many	14	.
CASSVLGSNTGELFF	TGTGCCAGCAGCGTTCTCGGGTCGAACACCGGGGAGCTGTTTTTT	TRBV9	TRBJ2-2	many	15	.
CASTHRDSYTGELFF	TGTGCCAGCACCCACAGGGATTCATACACCGGGGAGCTGTTTTTT	TRBV9	TRBJ2-2	medium-sized	15	.
CASSLRGGGNTEAFF	TGTGCCAGCAGCCTCAGGGGAGGGGGTAACACTGAAGCTTTCTTT	TRBV9	TRBJ1-1	many	15	.
CASSVVGSVNEQFF	TGTGCCAGCAGCGTAGTGGGTAGTGTCAATGAGCAGTTCTTC	TRBV9	TRBJ2-1	many	14	.
CASSGTGGEQFF	TGTGCCAGCAGCGGGACAGGGGGGGAGCAGTTCTTC	TRBV9	TRBJ2-1	many	12	TRBD1
CASSVAGNTIYF	TGTGCCAGCAGCGTAGCAGGAAACACCATATATTTT	TRBV9	TRBJ1-3	many	12	.
CASRRTGVGSEAFF	TGTGCCAGTCGCAGGACCGGAGTCGGGTCTGAAGCTTTCTTT	TRBV9	TRBJ1-1	medium-sized	14	.
CASSVDAGGRTEAFF	TGTGCCAGCAGCGTAGATGCAGGGGGTAGGACTGAAGCTTTCTTT	TRBV9	TRBJ1-1	many	15	TRBD1
CASSPLGGTSYNEQFF	TGTGCCAGCAGCCCCCTAGGGGGTACTTCCTACAATGAGCAGTTCTTC	TRBV9	TRBJ2-1	many	16	.
CASSVDTGLYGYTF	TGTGCCAGCAGCGTAGACACAGGGCTCTATGGCTACACCTTC	TRBV9	TRBJ1-2	many	14	.
CASSPLGGRMNTEAFF	TGTGCCAGCAGCCCCCTCGGTGGAAGGATGAACACTGAAGCTTTCTTT	TRBV9	TRBJ1-1	many	16	.
CASSATPSGDEKLFF	TGTGCCAGCAGCGCAACCCCAAGCGGAGATGAAAAACTGTTTTTT	TRBV9	TRBJ1-4	many	15	.
CASSVGVESYEQYF	TGTGCCAGCAGCGTAGGGGTGGAGTCCTACGAGCAGTACTTC	TRBV9	TRBJ2-7	many	14	.
CASSAAPRNEQFF	TGTGCCAGCAGCGCCGCCCCTAGAAATGAGCAGTTCTTC	TRBV9	TRBJ2-1	many	13	.
CASSVDGSTDTQYF	TGTGCCAGCAGCGTTGATGGGAGCACAGATACGCAGTATTTT	TRBV9	TRBJ2-3	medium-sized	14	.
CASSAGPTGDYEQYF	TGTGCCAGCAGCGCGGGCCCCACAGGGGACTACGAGCAGTACTTC	TRBV9	TRBJ2-7	many	15	TRBD1
CASSPWTGRVTGANVLTF	TGTGCCAGCAGCCCCTGGACAGGGAGGGTCACTGGGGCCAACGTCCTGACTTTC	TRBV9	TRBJ2-6	many	18	.
CASSVGGSLDRNEQFF	TGTGCCAGCAGCGTAGGGGGGTCCCTGGACAGGAATGAGCAGTTCTTC	TRBV9	TRBJ2-1	many	16	TRBD1
CASSVVGSGLETEAFF	TGTGCCAGCAGCGTAGTAGGGTCAGGGTTGGAAACTGAAGCTTTCTTT	TRBV9	TRBJ1-1	many	16	.
CASSVVQGKAGELFF	TGTGCCAGCAGCGTAGTTCAGGGGAAGGCCGGGGAGCTGTTTTTT	TRBV9	TRBJ2-2	many	15	.
CASSQAGTGLGTQYF	TGTGCCAGCAGCCAAGCCGGGACAGGGCTTGGTACGCAGTATTTT	TRBV9	TRBJ2-3	many	15	TRBD1
CASSVAQGSSSYNEQFF	TGTGCCAGCAGCGTAGCTCAAGGTTCTAGTTCCTACAATGAGCAGTTCTTC	TRBV9	TRBJ2-1	many	17	.